This T cell receptor (beta chain) was profiled in a study of T cells in Graves' hyperthyroidism and ophthalmopathy. Template material for amplifying TCR beta CDR3 regions consisted of RNA transcripts. Initially, a first-round RT-PCR of the TCR CDR3 employed the HTBI primer set. Using its own MiXCR run on the multiplex PCR reads, TCRdb lists one record per CDR3 protein. The sample has about 520,000 distinct CDR3 sequences; about 24% are singletons. Study conclusions and caveats: Expanded thyroid clonotypes (above 0.001) were mostly also found in blood.

A NOSPECS grade of at least 4, a Clinical Activity Score of at least 3 and duration under 3 months were recorded in ophthalmopathy patients. Using 9.5 to 10 ml of fresh peripheral blood, PBMCs were prepared. This clonotype was seen ten or more times. Its antigen is unknown. The CDR3 covers 15 residues. V shed 5 bases, J shed 3 bases, and the junction held 8 bases outside the gene matches. The TCR originated in a woman in her 30s with Graves' ophthalmopathy. The rearrangement joins TRBV12-3 or TRBV12-4 to TRBJ1-2; 8 bases agree with TRBD1. Material: blood. In DNA form, the CDR3 reads TGTGCCAGCAGTCGACAGGGGACCTTAGACTATGGCTACACCTTC. It encodes CASSRQGTLDYGYTF.